This T cell receptor (beta chain) was documented in a study of immune characterization of retroperitoneal liposarcoma. The CDR3 length is 15 residues. Germline V gene lookup returns CDR1 MNHEY and CDR2 SVGAGI. Trimming shortened V by 0 bases and J by 3 bases, and 9 bases separated the two germline ends. TCRdb called the PCR reads again in MiXCR, with one record for every CDR3 protein. The sample consists of 2,000 to 3,000 distinct CDR3 sequences, less than 50% of them appearing once. Specimen: tumor tissue. The TCR was taken from a female donor with retroperitoneal liposarcoma. The rearrangement joins TRBV6-5 to TRBJ2-1, with D possibly matching TRBD2 (5 bases). The CDR3 sequence is CASSYSVTNYNEQFF. The CDR3 DNA is TGTGCCAGCAGTTACTCTGTGACTAACTACAATGAGCAGTTCTTC.